Listed here are 18 T cell receptor beta chains from one sample, sequenced in a study of HIV-infected children after antiretroviral therapy interruption (dated by TCRdb to between 2018 and 2021). What this sample's treatment or condition label stands for: PENTA 11 planned treatment interruption arm or continuous ART arm. The receptor library was made with 3' RACE. Sequencing was performed on an Illumina MiSeq. TCR libraries were constructed from RNA with a 3' RACE protocol that used unique molecular identifiers to correct for PCR amplification bias. TCRdb reprocessing: public reads trimmed at Q25 with fastp, clones called with MiXCR, in-frame beta chains kept. Here each entry gathers all rows of one CDR3 protein and keeps the most common genes and DNA. The sample table holds more than 75,000 distinct CDR3 sequences, of which around 6.9% were seen once. The ten largest clones represent about 1.1% of the sample.

The sample was CD45RA+ CD4+ T cells from PBMCs, pooled from several time points, taken from a donor given antiretroviral therapy, either interrupted or continuous. Interpreted using the paper, the cell subset or site label stands for: naive CD4+ CD45RA+ CD45RO- T cells. The receptors come from a pool of human donors with HIV.

This clonotype has a count of ten or more. This chain's CDR3 is CASSEGLAGKNEQFF. Written as DNA, the CDR3 is TGCGCCAGCAGTGAGGGGTTAGCGGGGAAAAATGAGCAGTTCTTC. The chain carries TRBV10-2 and TRBJ2-1, with 8 bases that match TRBD2. Germline values: CDR1 WSHSY, CDR2 SAAADI. Trimming at V came to 2 bases and at J to 7 bases, leaving 7 bases not matched to a gene. CDR3 size: 15 residues.

This clonotype appeared many times. This sequence joins TRBV3-1 and TRBJ2-2; 7 bases are a match to TRBD1. J lost 2 bases, V lost 4 bases, and 7 bases had no gene match. The CDR3 is 16 amino acids. Germline V lookup: CDR1 LGHDT, CDR2 YNNKEL (reference sequence). The CDR3 nucleotides read TGTGCCAGCAGCCCTCCGGGACAGTCCAACACCGGGGAGCTGTTTTTT. Protein sequence: CASSPPGQSNTGELFF. Supplemented by reference TRBV3-1 and TRBJ2-2, the full variable domain reads DTAVSQTPKYLVTQMGNDKSIKCEQNLGHDTMYWYKQDSKKFLKIMFSYNNKELIINETVPNRFSPKSPDKAHLNLHINSLELGDSAVYFCASSPPGQSNTGELFFGEGSRLTVL.

In this sample, this clonotype turned up many times. V gene TRBV11-1 combines with J gene TRBJ2-2; D perhaps matches TRBD2 (5 bases). Germline lookup yields CDR1 SGHAT and CDR2 FQDESV (reference sequence). Trimming left V 1 base short and J 4 bases short, with 7 bases between. The CDR3 totals 14 residues. CDR3 nucleotides: TGTGCCAGCAGCTTAGGGGAGAGCACCGGGGAGCTGTTTTTT. Its translation is CASSLGESTGELFF.

This clonotype was counted at least ten times. This chain connects TRBV10-3 to TRBJ1-2; D gene ambiguous. The ends were cut back, 10 bases at V and 8 bases at J, with 23 bases in the middle. The CDR3 loop spans 14 amino acids. CDR1 is ENHRY, CDR2 SYGVKD, per germline. The CDR3 bases are TGTGCCACACCCAAACCCCCCTTATGTTCAGGCTACACCTTC. Residues: CATPKPPLCSGYTF.

This clonotype was recorded a few times. The gene calls are TRBV5-1 and TRBJ1-1; the match to TRBD1 covers 9 bases. Looked up from germline, CDR1 is SGHRS and CDR2 is YFSETQ. The V gene end was trimmed by 1 base and the J gene end by 10 bases; junction bases not matched to a gene: 8. The CDR3 contains 14 residues. This CDR3 reads CASSLSGQGGGAFF. The CDR3 DNA reads TGCGCCAGCAGCTTGTCGGGACAGGGAGGGGGAGCTTTCTTT.

Concerning this clonotype itself: Just one base apart from a much larger clone, this may be a read error. The V and J genes are TRBV7-6 and TRBJ2-2, with 7 bases identical to TRBD1. The CDR3 runs 17 residues. Germline V gene lookup returns CDR1 SGHVS and CDR2 FNYEAQ. With 5 bases clipped from V and 6 bases from J, the junction kept 15 bases outside the gene matches. In DNA, the CDR3 is TGTGCCAGCAGCACCCTACAGGGGACGCAAATACCCGGGGAGCTGTTTTTT. It yields the protein CASSTLQGTQIPGELFF. Full variable domain (missing parts from reference TRBV7-6 and TRBJ2-2): GAGVSQSPRYKVTKRGQDVALRCDPISGHVSLYWYRQALGQGPEFLTYFNYEAQQDKSGLPNDRFSAERPEGSISTLTIQRTEQRDSAMYRCASSTLQGTQIPGELFFGEGSRLTVL.

The table lists this clonotype with many counts. The CDR3 DNA follows: TGTGCCAGCAGTTTGGGGATGGGACAGGGGGCCAGCAATCAGCCCCAGCATTTT. Translating it yields CASSLGMGQGASNQPQHF. The chain couples TRBV28 to TRBJ1-5, with 12 bases identical to TRBD1. This CDR3 spans 18 amino acids. With V trimmed by 3 bases and J by 1 base, 7 bases remained unmatched. Germline CDR1 and CDR2: MDHEN and SYDVKM.

This clonotype was observed many times. The chain uses TRBV10-3 and TRBJ2-2; 12 nucleotides agree with TRBD1. Germline V gives CDR1 ENHRY, CDR2 SYGVKD. Losses at the gene ends were 6 bases for V and 6 bases for J; bases not matched to a gene: 8. CDR3 length: 16 amino acids. Written as DNA, the CDR3 is TGTGCCATCAGGGGACAGGGGGCCCTTGGGGCCGGGGAGCTGTTTTTT. Amino acid sequence: CAIRGQGALGAGELFF.

This clonotype was counted many times. This chain links TRBV10-3 with TRBJ2-1, with 10 bases identical to TRBD2. This CDR3 spans 17 amino acids. Germline CDR1 and CDR2: ENHRY and SYGVKD. The V and J ends lost 2 bases and 7 bases, in that order; junction bases with no gene match: 11. Here the CDR3 reads CAISEISGGYGGNEQFF. In DNA form, the CDR3 reads TGTGCCATCAGTGAGATTAGCGGGGGGTATGGTGGGAATGAGCAGTTCTTC.

The V and J genes are TRBV20-1 and TRBJ2-6, with 9 nucleotides matching TRBD1. Germline values: CDR1 DFQATT, CDR2 SNEGSKA (reference sequence). With 1 base clipped from V and 3 bases from J, the junction kept 13 bases outside the gene matches. This CDR3 has 19 residues. DNA of the CDR3: TGCAGTGCTAGAGGTGAAACCTGGACAGGGGTGTATGGGGCCAACGTCCTGACTTTC. Its protein product is CSARGETWTGVYGANVLTF.

The rearrangement links TRBV2 to TRBJ1-5, with 7 bases fitting TRBD1. V gave up 6 bases and J gave up 7 bases; unmatched junction bases: 9. Germline V lookup: CDR1 SNHLY, CDR2 FYNNEI. The CDR3 totals 14 residues. In DNA form, the CDR3 reads TGTGCCAGCAGCGCTAAGACAGGGAGCCAGCCCCAGCATTTT. Protein: CASSAKTGSQPQHF.

This clonotype was counted ten times or more. V usage is TRBV6-1 and J usage is TRBJ1-5; 9 nucleotides match TRBD1. Germline V gene sequence: CDR1 MNHNS, CDR2 SASEGT. V was clipped by 6 bases and J by 2 bases; unmatched bases: 2. CDR3 length: 14 residues. The CDR3 nucleotides are TGTGCCAGCAGGGACAGGGGTGGCAATCAGCCCCAGCATTTT. This translates into CASRDRGGNQPQHF.

This clonotype was counted ten times or more. The chain employs TRBV2 and TRBJ1-3; D unresolved. The CDR3 is made up of 14 amino acids. Trimming stripped 7 bases from V and 0 bases from J, with 10 bases between. CDR1 and CDR2 from the germline V gene are SNHLY and FYNNEI. As DNA, the CDR3 is TGTGCCAGCAACCCGATGAGCTCTGGAAACACCATATATTTT. Its translation is CASNPMSSGNTIYF.

V is TRBV5-1 and J is TRBJ2-2, with D possibly TRBD1 on 5 matching bases. Trimming shortened V by 6 bases and J by 2 bases, and 17 bases separated the two germline ends. The germline CDR1 and CDR2 sequences are SGHRS and YFSETQ. There are 16 residues in the CDR3. The CDR3 DNA is TGCGCCAGCAACCTTATTCAGGGTTACAACACCGGGGAGCTGTTTTTT. Its translation: CASNLIQGYNTGELFF.

The genes are TRBV4-1 and TRBJ2-3; tentatively, D is TRBD2 (6 bases). The CDR3 runs 14 residues. The germline gives CDR1 MGHRA, CDR2 YSYEKL. Trimming pared 3 bases from V and 4 bases from J, leaving 11 bases between. The CDR3 DNA sequence: TGCGCCAGCAGCCAGGCCGGGGAGGCAGATACGCAGTATTTT. This codes for CASSQAGEADTQYF.

The J gene is TRBJ2-1, the V gene TRBV2, with TRBD1 matching 8 bases. Per germline, CDR1 SNHLY and CDR2 FYNNEI. The CDR3 has 14 residues. Trimming at V came to 7 bases and at J to 8 bases, leaving 10 bases not matched to a gene. The CDR3 sequence is CASTRQGFQDEQFF. Here the CDR3 DNA reads TGTGCCAGCACTCGACAGGGGTTTCAGGATGAGCAGTTCTTC. Looking up the rest from reference TRBV2 and TRBJ2-1 gives the full variable domain: EPEVTQTPSHQVTQMGQEVILRCVPISNHLYFYWYRQILGQKVEFLVSFYNNEISEKSEIFDDQFSVERPDGSNFTLKIRSTKLEDSAMYFCASTRQGFQDEQFFGPGTRLTVL.

The sample holds many counts of this clonotype. V is TRBV10-3 and J is TRBJ2-5; maybe TRBD2 (5 bases). This CDR3 contains 12 residues. Germline loops: CDR1 ENHRY, CDR2 SYGVKD. V was pared by 10 bases and J by 1 base, with 10 bases between. CDR3: CATGVTQETQYF. CDR3 in DNA: TGTGCCACCGGGGTGACCCAAGAGACCCAGTACTTC.

This clonotype was counted many times. The J gene is TRBJ2-1, the V gene TRBV6-2 or TRBV6-3; 7 bases fit TRBD2. CDR1 and CDR2 from the germline V gene are MNHEY and SVGEGT. CDR3 length: 19 amino acids. Trimming at V came to 2 bases and at J to 4 bases, leaving 17 bases not matched to a gene. CDR3 residues: CASSYPTPPAGNTYNEQFF. Written as DNA, the CDR3 is TGTGCCAGCAGTTACCCTACCCCCCCAGCGGGGAATACATACAATGAGCAGTTCTTC.